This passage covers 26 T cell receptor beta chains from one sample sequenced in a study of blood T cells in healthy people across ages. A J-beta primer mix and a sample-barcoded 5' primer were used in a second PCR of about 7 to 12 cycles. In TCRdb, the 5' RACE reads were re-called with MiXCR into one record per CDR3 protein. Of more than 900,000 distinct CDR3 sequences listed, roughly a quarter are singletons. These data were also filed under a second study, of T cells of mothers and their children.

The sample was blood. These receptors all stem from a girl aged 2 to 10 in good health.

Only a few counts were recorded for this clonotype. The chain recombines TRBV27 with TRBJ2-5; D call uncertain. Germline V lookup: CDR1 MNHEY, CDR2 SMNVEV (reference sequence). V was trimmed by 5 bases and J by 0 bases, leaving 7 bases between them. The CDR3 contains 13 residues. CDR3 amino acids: CASSTTYQETQYF. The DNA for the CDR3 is TGTGCCAGCAGTACCACGTACCAAGAGACCCAGTACTTC.

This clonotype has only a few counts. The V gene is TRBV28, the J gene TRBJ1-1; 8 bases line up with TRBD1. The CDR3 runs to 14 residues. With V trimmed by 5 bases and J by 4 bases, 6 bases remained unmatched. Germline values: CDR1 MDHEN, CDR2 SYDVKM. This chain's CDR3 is CASSPTGGSTEAFF. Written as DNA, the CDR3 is TGTGCCAGCAGTCCTACAGGGGGGAGCACTGAAGCTTTCTTT.

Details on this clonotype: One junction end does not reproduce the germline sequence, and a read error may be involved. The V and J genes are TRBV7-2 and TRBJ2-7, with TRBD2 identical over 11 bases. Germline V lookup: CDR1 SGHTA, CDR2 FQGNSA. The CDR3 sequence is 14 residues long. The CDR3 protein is CTSSLAGGSYEQYF. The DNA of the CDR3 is TGTACCAGCAGTTTAGCGGGAGGGAGTTACGAGCAGTACTTC.

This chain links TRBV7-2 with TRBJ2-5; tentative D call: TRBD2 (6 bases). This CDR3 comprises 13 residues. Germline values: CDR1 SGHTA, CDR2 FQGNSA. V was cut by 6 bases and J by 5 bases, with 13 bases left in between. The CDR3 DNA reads TGTGCCAGCAGAGTAGCGGCGGGGGAGACCCAGTACTTC. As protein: CASRVAAGETQYF.

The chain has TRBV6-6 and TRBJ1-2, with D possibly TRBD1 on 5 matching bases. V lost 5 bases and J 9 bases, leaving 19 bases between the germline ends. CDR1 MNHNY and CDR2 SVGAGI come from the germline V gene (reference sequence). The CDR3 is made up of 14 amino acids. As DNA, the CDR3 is TGTGCCAGCAGTCCGGGACGGCCCCTCGATAGCTACACCTTC. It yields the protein CASSPGRPLDSYTF.

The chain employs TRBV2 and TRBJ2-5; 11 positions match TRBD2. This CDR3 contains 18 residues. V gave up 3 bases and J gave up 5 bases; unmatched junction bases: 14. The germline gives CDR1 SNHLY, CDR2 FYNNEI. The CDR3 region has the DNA TGTGCCAGCAGTGAGGGGCGGACTAGCGGGCCCGAGAGGGAGACCCAGTACTTC. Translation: CASSEGRTSGPERETQYF.

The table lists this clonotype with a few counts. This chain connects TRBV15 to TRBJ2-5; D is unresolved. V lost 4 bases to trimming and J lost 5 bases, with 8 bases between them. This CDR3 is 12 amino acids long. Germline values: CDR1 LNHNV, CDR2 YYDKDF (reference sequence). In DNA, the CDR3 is TGTGCCACCAGCACCCGGACGGAGACCCAGTACTTC. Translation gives CATSTRTETQYF.

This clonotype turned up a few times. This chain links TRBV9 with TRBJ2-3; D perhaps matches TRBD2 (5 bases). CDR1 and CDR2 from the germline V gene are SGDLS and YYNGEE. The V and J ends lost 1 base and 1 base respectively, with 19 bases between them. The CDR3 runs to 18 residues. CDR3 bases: TGTGCCAGCAGCGTAACCCCCGGCTGGAGCGGCCGCACAGATACGCAGTATTTT. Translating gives CASSVTPGWSGRTDTQYF.

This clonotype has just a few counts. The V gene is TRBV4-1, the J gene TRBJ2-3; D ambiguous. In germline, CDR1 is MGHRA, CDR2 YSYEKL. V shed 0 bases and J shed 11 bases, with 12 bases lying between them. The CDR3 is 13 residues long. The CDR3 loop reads CASSQETMGLQYF. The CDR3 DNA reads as TGCGCCAGCAGCCAAGAAACAATGGGATTGCAGTATTTT.

In DNA form, the CDR3 reads TGTGCCAGCAGCTTAGCGGGAGCGGGCAAAAACATTCAGTACTTC. It translates to CASSLAGAGKNIQYF. This sequence joins TRBV7-2 and TRBJ2-4; D possibly corresponds to TRBD2 (6 bases). The CDR3 has 15 residues. V was cut by 0 bases and J by 3 bases, with 9 bases left in between. Germline CDR1 and CDR2: SGHTA and FQGNSA.

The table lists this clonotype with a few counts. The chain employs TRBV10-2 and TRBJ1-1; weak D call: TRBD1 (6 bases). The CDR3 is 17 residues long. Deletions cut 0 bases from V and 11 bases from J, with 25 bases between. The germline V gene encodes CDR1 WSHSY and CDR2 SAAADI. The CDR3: CASSESHLTGPHLAAFF. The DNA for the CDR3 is TGCGCCAGCAGTGAGTCTCACTTGACAGGTCCCCATCTTGCCGCTTTCTTT.

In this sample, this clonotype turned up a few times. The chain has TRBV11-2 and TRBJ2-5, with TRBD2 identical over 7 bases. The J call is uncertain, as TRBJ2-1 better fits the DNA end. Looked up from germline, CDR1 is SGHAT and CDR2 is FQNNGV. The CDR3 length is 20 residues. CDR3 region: CASSLGEAGATSLSYNEQFF. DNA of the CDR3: TGTGCCAGCAGCTTGGGGGAGGCGGGAGCCACCTCCTTATCATACAATGAGCAGTTCTTC.

The DNA for the CDR3 is TGCAGTGCTAGAGATTCTAGCGGGAGAGTTGTTCATGAGCAGTTCTTC. Its translation: CSARDSSGRVVHEQFF. The rearrangement joins TRBV20-1 to TRBJ2-1; 10 bases line up with TRBD2. Unmatched junction bases numbered 10, after V lost 0 bases and J lost 8 bases. Germline CDR1 and CDR2: DFQATT and SNEGSKA (reference sequence). This CDR3 is 16 amino acids long.

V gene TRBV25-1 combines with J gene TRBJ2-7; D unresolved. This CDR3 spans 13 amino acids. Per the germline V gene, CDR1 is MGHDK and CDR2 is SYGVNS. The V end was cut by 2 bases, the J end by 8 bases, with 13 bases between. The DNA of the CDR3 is TGTGCCAGCAGTGAACAGGCCGGCGTGAAGCAGTACTTC. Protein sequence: CASSEQAGVKQYF.

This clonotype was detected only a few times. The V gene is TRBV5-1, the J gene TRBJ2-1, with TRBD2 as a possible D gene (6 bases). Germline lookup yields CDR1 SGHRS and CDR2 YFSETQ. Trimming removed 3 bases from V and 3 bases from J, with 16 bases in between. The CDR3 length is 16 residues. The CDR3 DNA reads TGCGCCAGCAGCTCAAATAGCGGAGGAGGCTACAATGAGCAGTTCTTC. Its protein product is CASSSNSGGGYNEQFF.

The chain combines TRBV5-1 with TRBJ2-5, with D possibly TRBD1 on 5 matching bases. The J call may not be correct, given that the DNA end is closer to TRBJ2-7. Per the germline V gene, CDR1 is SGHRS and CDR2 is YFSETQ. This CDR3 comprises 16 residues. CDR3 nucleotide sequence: TGCGCCAGCTCCTTGCTCCCCCAGGGAAGCTCCTACGAGCAGTACTTC. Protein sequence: CASSLLPQGSSYEQYF.

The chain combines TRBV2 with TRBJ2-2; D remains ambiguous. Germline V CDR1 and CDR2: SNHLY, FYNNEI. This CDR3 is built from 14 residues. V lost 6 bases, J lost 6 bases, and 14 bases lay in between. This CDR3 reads CASRPLIASGELFF. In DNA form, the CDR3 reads TGTGCCAGCAGACCCCTAATAGCCTCCGGGGAGCTGTTTTTT.

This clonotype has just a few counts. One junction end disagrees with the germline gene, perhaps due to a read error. The CDR3 sequence: CASSKDRGTSGIQETQCF. CDR3 nucleotide sequence: TGTGCCAGTAGTAAGGATCGGGGGACTAGCGGGATCCAAGAGACCCAGTGCTTC. The chain couples TRBV19 to TRBJ2-5, with TRBD2 identical over 13 bases. The CDR3 has 18 amino acids. CDR1 is LNHDA, CDR2 SQIVND, per germline (reference sequence).

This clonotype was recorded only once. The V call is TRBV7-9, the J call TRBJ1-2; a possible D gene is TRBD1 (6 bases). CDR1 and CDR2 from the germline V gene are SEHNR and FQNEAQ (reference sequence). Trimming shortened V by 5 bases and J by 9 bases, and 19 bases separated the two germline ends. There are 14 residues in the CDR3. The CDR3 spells CASSPMDSPYRYTF. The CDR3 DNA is TGTGCCAGCAGCCCAATGGACAGCCCATATCGCTACACCTTC.

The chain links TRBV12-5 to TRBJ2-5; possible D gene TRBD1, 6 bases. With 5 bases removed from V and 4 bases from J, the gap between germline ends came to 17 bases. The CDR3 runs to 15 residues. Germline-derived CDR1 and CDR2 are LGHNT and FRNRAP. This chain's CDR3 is CASGRLGQPRETQYF. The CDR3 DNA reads TGTGCTAGTGGTCGCCTTGGACAGCCGAGAGAGACCCAGTACTTC.

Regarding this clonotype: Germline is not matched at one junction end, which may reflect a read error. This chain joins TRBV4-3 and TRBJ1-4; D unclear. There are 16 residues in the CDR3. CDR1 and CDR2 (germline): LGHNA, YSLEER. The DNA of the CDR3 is TGCGCCAGCAGCCAAGGACCCGGGTTAGCTAATGGAAAACTGTTTTTT. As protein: CASSQGPGLANGKLFF.

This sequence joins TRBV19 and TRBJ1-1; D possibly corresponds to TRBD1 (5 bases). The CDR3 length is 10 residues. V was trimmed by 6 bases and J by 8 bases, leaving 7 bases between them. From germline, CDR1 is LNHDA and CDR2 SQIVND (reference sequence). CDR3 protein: CASRQGEAFF. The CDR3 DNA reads TGTGCCAGTAGGCAGGGAGAAGCTTTCTTT.

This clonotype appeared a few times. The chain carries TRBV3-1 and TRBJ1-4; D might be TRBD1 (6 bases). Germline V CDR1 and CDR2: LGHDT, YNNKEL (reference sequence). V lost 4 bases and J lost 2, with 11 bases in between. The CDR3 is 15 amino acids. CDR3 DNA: TGTGCCAGCAGCCCCTCTACAGGGACTAATGAAAAACTGTTTTTT. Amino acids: CASSPSTGTNEKLFF.

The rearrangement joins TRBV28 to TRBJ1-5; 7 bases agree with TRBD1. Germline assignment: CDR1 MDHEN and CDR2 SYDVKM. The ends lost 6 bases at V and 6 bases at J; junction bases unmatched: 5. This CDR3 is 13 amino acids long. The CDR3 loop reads CASRLGGSQPQHF. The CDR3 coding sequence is TGTGCCAGCAGATTAGGGGGCTCTCAGCCCCAGCATTTT. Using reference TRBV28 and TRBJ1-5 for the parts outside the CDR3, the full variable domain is DVKVTQSSRYLVKRTGEKVFLECVQDMDHENMFWYRQDPGLGLRLIYFSYDVKMKEKGDIPEGYSVSREKKERFSLILESASTNQTSMYLCASRLGGSQPQHFGDGTRLSIL.

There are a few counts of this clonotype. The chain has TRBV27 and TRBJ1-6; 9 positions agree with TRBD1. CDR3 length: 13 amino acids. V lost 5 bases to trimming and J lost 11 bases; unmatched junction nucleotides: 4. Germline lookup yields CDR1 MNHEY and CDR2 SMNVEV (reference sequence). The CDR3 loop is CASSRQGVPPLHF. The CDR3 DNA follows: TGTGCCAGCAGTCGACAGGGGGTACCACCCCTCCACTTT.

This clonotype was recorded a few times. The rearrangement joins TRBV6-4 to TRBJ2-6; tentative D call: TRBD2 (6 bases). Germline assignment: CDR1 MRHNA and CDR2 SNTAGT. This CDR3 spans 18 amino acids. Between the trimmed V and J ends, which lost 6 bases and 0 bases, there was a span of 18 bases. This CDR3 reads CASSPEWGVHSGANVLTF. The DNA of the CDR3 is TGTGCCAGCAGCCCTGAGTGGGGGGTTCACTCTGGGGCCAACGTCCTGACTTTC.